This T cell receptor (beta chain) was identified during a study of vaccination and CD4 T cells after COVID-19 (dated by TCRdb to 2021 to 2024). In terms of the full investigation: Convalescent patients had a positive SARS-CoV-2 result on nasal swab PCR, and of these patients, about ten had mild disease and one had severe disease. The convalescent cohort comprised six males and four females, including two Hispanic individuals, seven Caucasians, two Asians and one multiracial person. Two doses of either the Pfizer-BioNTech BNT162b2 vaccine (n=8) or the Moderna mRNA-1273 vaccine (n=2) were administered to participants. Post-COVID blood samples from convalescent patients were collected a median of roughly 100 days after diagnosis, with a range of roughly 30 to 170 days. Post-vaccine blood samples were obtained a median of around 67 days after the second vaccine dose, with a range of roughly 12 to 250 days. For stimulating the cultures, overlapping spike peptide pools were used, derived from SARS-CoV-2 as well as from the common cold coronaviruses HCoV-NL63, HCoV-OC43 and HCoV-229E. In control cultures, a CEFX viral epitope pool was used as positive control, an HIV-1 Nef peptide pool was used as negative control, or no peptide was added. The spike-specific CD4+ TCR repertoire was compared before and after mRNA vaccination in nine to ten COVID-19 convalescent patients and a few infection-naive healthy vaccine recipients.

Overall results and qualifications from the work: The median count of SARS-CoV-2-reactive clonotypes went up from approximately 20 after infection to roughly 38 after vaccination, although the change was not significant. In convalescent patients, nearly all vaccine-specific clones (304 of 307) were found to be mono-reactive for SARS-CoV-2 spike rather than cross-reactive with common cold coronaviruses. Only a relatively small number of convalescent patients were included in the study, and early timepoints following natural infection were not analyzed. Among the post-vaccine SARS-CoV-2-reactive clones in convalescent patients, a median 86.3% showed up only after vaccination, which suggests vaccine-specific priming.

The treatment or condition label, read with the paper, signifies: approximately nine-day PBMC culture with coronavirus spike peptide pools or control peptides (ViraFEST assay). The ViraFEST assay was used in the study, in which antigen-specific T cells were expanded with peptide pools and expanded clonotypes were subsequently identified by TCR sequencing. The convalescent patients' positive SARS-CoV-2 PCR tests fell between March and December 2020, which was before the Alpha, Beta and Delta variants emerged in the United States. Under 2.5 million PBMCs per well were cultured in IMDM with roughly 5% human AB serum and 8 to 10 IU/ml IL-2, plus 10 ug/ml peptide pools. On days 3 and 7, half of the culture medium was replaced with fresh IL-2-containing medium. CD4+ T cells were isolated after roughly nine days of culture through negative selection using the EasySep CD4+ T cell isolation kit. Ficoll-Paque Plus gradient centrifugation was used to isolate PBMCs from whole blood, and the isolated PBMCs were then either used fresh or cryopreserved at -140C. In general, triplicate wells were set up for every culture condition.

Receptors were amplified or captured by PCR. TCR sequencing of DNA from cultured CD4+ T cells used the Oncomine TCR Beta short-read assay at the Johns Hopkins FTIC core. Genomic DNA was extracted from the cultured CD4+ T cells with the QIAamp micro DNA kit. Oncomine TCR Beta libraries made from cultured CD4+ T cells were pooled using unique dual indexes and sequenced on an Illumina iSeq 100. As for how the authors treated the data: Non-productive sequences were removed, and CDR3s that did not start with C, did not end with F or W, or were shorter than 7 amino acids were discarded. Antigen-specific clonotypes were identified with the MANAFEST web application by comparing peptide-stimulated wells with reference and other culture wells. An FDR below 0.05, an odds ratio above 5, and a productive frequency above 0.1% in at least two of three replicate wells were required for clones to be considered positive. Cross-reactive clonotypes were defined as significantly expanded in both SARS-CoV-2 spike wells and at least one common cold coronavirus spike condition. Similarity between CDR3 sequences was evaluated in R version 3.6.1 using Levenshtein distances (stringdist) and unrooted phylogenetic trees (ape). TCRdb applied fastp at Q25 and MiXCR to the public reads, then kept only in-frame beta chains. Merged by CDR3 protein, the rows form single entries marked with the most common genes and DNA. TCRdb, rather than the study authors, made the V and J calls. This sample holds about 5,200 distinct CDR3 sequences; about 30% were observed only once. The top ten hold 20% to 25% of the sample.

Concerning this clonotype: Its antigen is still unknown. Per-base quality was not reported, and no clone a single base away is much larger than it.

V is reduced by 0 bases and J by 4 bases, leaving a spacing of 12 bases between them. CDR1 and CDR2 were assigned from the germline V gene (reference sequence) as DFQATT and SNEGSKA. Reading from cysteine to phenylalanine, the CDR3 counts 15 amino acids. The only DNA kept is the CDR3, 45 bases in frame from the first base. The clonotype was recovered from a human donor who had recovered from COVID-19. The rearranged segments are TRBV20-1 and TRBJ2-2, with a tentative D gene TRBD2 over 6 matching bases. Sequencing used CD4+ T cells from blood, cultured in vitro, obtained after SARS-CoV-2 vaccination. CDR3 region: CSARDGRDFTGELFF. The nucleotide sequence reads as follows: TGCAGTGCTAGAGATGGGCGGGACTTCACCGGGGAGCTGTTTTTT.